This TCR beta chain was captured in a study of control samples from healthy donors and cancer patients. The table came from immunoSEQ multiplex PCR; TCRdb's copy has only in-frame clones and leaves some out. Of approximately 60,000 clones listed, about nine tenths were seen once; the top ten hold roughly 1.2%. The CDR3 is 15 amino acids. Germline V gene data show CDR1 as SGHAT and CDR2 as FQNNGV. V was pared by 5 bases and J by 5 bases, with 18 bases between. This clone appeared once. This sequence was found in a woman in her fifties or sixties with colorectal cancer. The chain couples TRBV11-2 to TRBJ1-1; possibly TRBD1 for D (5 bases). The sequenced material came from PBMCs. CDR3 coding DNA: TGTGCCAGCAGCCGCACCCAGGGAAGTAGAACTGAAGCTTTCTTT. Protein product: CASSRTQGSRTEAFF. Together with reference TRBV11-2 and TRBJ1-1, the CDR3 gives the full variable domain: EAGVAQSPRYKIIEKRQSVAFWCNPISGHATLYWYQQILGQGPKLLIQFQNNGVVDDSQLPKDRFSAERLKGVDSTLKIQPAKLEDSAVYLCASSRTQGSRTEAFFGQGTRLTVV.